Presented here are 10 T cell receptor beta chains from one specimen sequenced in a study of cytomegalovirus exposure and HLA in healthy donors. With 60 Vbeta and 13 Jbeta primers, the PCR was carried out. Generated by immunoSEQ multiplex PCR, the TCRdb table keeps only in-frame clones and is missing some. There are 100,000 to 150,000 clones in the sample; about 84% occur only once, and about 3.9% lies in the top ten. Sequencing was carried out using PBMCs. The origin of the receptors is a man younger than 35 in good health and CMV-seropositive.

The chain carries TRBV30 and TRBJ1-5; D gene uncertain. The CDR3 runs 14 residues. Germline V gives CDR1 GTSNPN, CDR2 SVGIG (reference sequence). V was cut by 1 base and J by 7 bases, with 14 bases left in between. The CDR3 spells CAWSEDLWEQPQHF. The CDR3 DNA is TGTGCCTGGAGTGAGGACCTCTGGGAGCAGCCCCAGCATTTT.

This sequence joins TRBV4-3 and TRBJ1-2; D unresolved. V dropped 0 bases and J dropped 7 bases, with 15 bases sitting between them. Germline values: CDR1 LGHNA, CDR2 YSLEER. The CDR3 is made up of 15 amino acids. The CDR3 DNA follows: TGCGCCAGCAGCCAAGAAATGGCAGGAGGAACTGGCTACACCTTC. This encodes CASSQEMAGGTGYTF.

V is TRBV6-5 and J is TRBJ1-6; D may be TRBD1 (5 bases). Trimming removed 2 bases at V and 6 bases at J, with 8 bases between. Per germline, CDR1 MNHEY and CDR2 SVGAGI. CDR3 length: 14 amino acids. The CDR3 spells CASSYGAINSPLHF. CDR3 DNA sequence: TGTGCCAGCAGTTACGGGGCGATTAATTCACCCCTCCACTTT.

The rearrangement links TRBV4-3 to TRBJ1-2; no clear D. V was shortened by 4 bases and J by 3 bases, with 12 bases between the two germline ends. Germline loops: CDR1 LGHNA, CDR2 YSLEER. The CDR3 covers 14 residues. Here the CDR3 reads CASSPNPGDYGYTF. DNA of the CDR3: TGCGCCAGCAGCCCGAATCCAGGCGACTATGGCTACACCTTC.

The chain carries TRBV7-9 and TRBJ1-2; 7 bases match TRBD1. CDR3 length: 12 residues. V trimming: 5 bases; J trimming: 6 bases; junction bases outside the gene matches: 3. The germline V gene has CDR1 SEHNR and CDR2 FQNEAQ (reference sequence). This CDR3 reads CASSRGTDGYTF. The CDR3 bases are TGTGCCAGCAGCAGAGGGACAGATGGCTACACCTTC.

This sequence joins TRBV7-2 and TRBJ1-2; D unclear. This CDR3 is 12 amino acids long. From germline, CDR1 is SGHTA and CDR2 FQGNSA. With 1 base removed from V and 7 bases from J, the gap between germline ends came to 7 bases. CDR3 residues: CASSLGPGGYTF. The CDR3 nucleotides are TGTGCCAGCAGCTTAGGGCCTGGTGGCTACACCTTC.

The table lists this clone with a few counts. The V and J genes are TRBV11-2 and TRBJ2-5, with unresolved D. The tail of the sequence fits TRBJ2-7 better, so the J call may be wrong. This CDR3 spans 14 amino acids. Germline CDR1 and CDR2: SGHAT and FQNNGV. Written as DNA, the CDR3 is TGTGCCAGCAGCTTTGAAAACGGAGCCTACGAGCAGTACTTC. Its protein is CASSFENGAYEQYF.

The chain is built from TRBV11-3 and TRBJ2-3, with 10 bases that match TRBD2. Looked up from germline, CDR1 is SGHNT and CDR2 is YENEEA. CDR3 length: 16 amino acids. The V gene end was trimmed by 5 bases and the J gene end by 1 base; junction bases not matched to a gene: 6. The CDR3 is CASSPEREGRTDTQYF. In DNA, the CDR3 is TGTGCCAGCAGCCCCGAGCGGGAGGGCCGCACAGATACGCAGTATTTT.

This sequence joins TRBV21-1 and TRBJ2-7; the table gives TRBD1 as D, unverified against the DNA. TRBV21-1 is designated a pseudogene. This CDR3 spans 16 amino acids. CDR3 DNA: TGTGCCAGCAGCAAAGCTCGACAGGGGATATTCCACGAGCAGTACTTC. Its translation: CASSKARQGIFHEQYF.

This clone appeared a few times. The chain recombines TRBV2 with TRBJ1-1, with 10 nucleotides matching TRBD1. Germline V CDR1 and CDR2: SNHLY, FYNNEI. Trimming removed 7 bases from V and 0 bases from J; junction bases left unmatched: 14. The CDR3 spans 18 residues. The DNA of the CDR3 is TGTGCCAGCACACGTTCCGATGGACAGGGGGGATTGAACACTGAAGCTTTCTTT. It yields the protein CASTRSDGQGGLNTEAFF.